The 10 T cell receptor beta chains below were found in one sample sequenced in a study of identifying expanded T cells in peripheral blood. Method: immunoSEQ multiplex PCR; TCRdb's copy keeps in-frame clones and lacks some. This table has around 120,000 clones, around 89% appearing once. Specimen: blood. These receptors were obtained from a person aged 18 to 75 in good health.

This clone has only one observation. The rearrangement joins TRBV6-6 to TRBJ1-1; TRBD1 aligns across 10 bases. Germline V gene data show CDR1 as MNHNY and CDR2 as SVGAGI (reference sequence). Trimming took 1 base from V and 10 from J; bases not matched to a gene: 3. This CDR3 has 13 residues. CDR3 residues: CASSYLGDRGAFF. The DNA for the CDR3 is TGTGCCAGCAGTTACTTAGGGGACAGGGGAGCTTTCTTT.

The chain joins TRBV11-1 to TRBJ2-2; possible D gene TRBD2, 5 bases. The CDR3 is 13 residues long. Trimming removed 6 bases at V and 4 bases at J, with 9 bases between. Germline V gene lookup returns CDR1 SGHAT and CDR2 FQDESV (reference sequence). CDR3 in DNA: TGTGCCAGCAGTTTGGGGAGCACCGGGGAGCTGTTTTTT. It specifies CASSLGSTGELFF.

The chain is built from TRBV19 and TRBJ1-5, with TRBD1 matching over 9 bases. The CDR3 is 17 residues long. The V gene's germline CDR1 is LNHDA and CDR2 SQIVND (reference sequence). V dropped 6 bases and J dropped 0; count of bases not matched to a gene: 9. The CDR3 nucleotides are TGTGCCAGTAGCCCGACAGGGGGTATTTATAGCAATCAGCCCCAGCATTTT. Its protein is CASSPTGGIYSNQPQHF.

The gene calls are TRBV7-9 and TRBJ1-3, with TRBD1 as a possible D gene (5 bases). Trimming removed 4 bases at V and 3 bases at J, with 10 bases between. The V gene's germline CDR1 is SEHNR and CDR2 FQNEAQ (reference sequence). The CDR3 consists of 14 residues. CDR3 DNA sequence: TGTGCCAGCAGCTCCGGGACGGATGGAAACACCATATATTTT. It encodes CASSSGTDGNTIYF.

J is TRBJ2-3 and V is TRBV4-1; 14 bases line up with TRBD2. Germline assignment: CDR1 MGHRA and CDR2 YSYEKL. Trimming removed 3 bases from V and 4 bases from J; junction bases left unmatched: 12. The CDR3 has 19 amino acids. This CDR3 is CASSQNLGLAGAGADTQYF. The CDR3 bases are TGCGCCAGCAGCCAGAATCTGGGACTAGCGGGGGCGGGGGCAGATACGCAGTATTTT.

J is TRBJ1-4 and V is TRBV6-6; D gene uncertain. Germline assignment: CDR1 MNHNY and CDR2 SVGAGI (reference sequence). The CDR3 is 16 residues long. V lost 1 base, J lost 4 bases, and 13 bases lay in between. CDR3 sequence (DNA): TGTGCCAGCAGTTACTTGGCAGGTGGTTTTAATGAAAAACTGTTTTTT. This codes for CASSYLAGGFNEKLFF.

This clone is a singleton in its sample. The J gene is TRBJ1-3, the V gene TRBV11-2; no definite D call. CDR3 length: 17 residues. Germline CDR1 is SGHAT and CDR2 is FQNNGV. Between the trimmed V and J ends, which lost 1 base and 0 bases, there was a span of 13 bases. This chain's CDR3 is CASSLGPRRGSGNTIYF. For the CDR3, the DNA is TGTGCCAGCAGCTTAGGTCCCAGACGAGGCTCTGGAAACACCATATATTTT.

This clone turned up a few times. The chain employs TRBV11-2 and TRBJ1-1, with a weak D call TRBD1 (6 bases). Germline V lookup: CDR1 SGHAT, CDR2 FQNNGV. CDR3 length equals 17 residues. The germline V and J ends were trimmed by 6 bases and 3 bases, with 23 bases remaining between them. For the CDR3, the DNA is TGTGCCAGCAGTCGCCCCCGTCGGCGACAGGCAGACACTGAAGCTTTCTTT. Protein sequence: CASSRPRRRQADTEAFF.

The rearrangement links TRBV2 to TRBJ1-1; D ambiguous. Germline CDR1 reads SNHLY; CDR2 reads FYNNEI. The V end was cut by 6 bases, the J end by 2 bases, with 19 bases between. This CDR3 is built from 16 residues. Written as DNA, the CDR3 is TGTGCCAGCAGAGGTGAGTTTATTGGCCCCAACACTGAAGCTTTCTTT. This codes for CASRGEFIGPNTEAFF. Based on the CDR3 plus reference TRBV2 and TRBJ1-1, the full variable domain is EPEVTQTPSHQVTQMGQEVILRCVPISNHLYFYWYRQILGQKVEFLVSFYNNEISEKSEIFDDQFSVERPDGSNFTLKIRSTKLEDSAMYFCASRGEFIGPNTEAFFGQGTRLTVV.

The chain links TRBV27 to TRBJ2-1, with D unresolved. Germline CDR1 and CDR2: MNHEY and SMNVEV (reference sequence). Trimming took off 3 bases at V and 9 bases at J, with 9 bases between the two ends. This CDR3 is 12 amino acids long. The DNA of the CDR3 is TGTGCCAGCAGTTTGAAGGGTTCTGAGCAGTTCTTC. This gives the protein CASSLKGSEQFF.